The T cell receptor beta chain under discussion was sequenced for a study of cytomegalovirus exposure and HLA in healthy donors. In the study overall: Drawn from HLA-typed donors, some 80 million unique TCRs were held in an early data release. Notes on the study in general: Specificity of a few CMV-associated chains for CMV antigens was verified in vitro. Data from an earlier analysis indicated that most TCR beta V segments were productive either about 90% or about 30% of the time. The study put 150 or so TCR beta chains on its list as cytomegalovirus-associated.

V was cut by 1 base and J by 3 bases, with 13 bases left in between. Germline CDR1 and CDR2: SGHRS and YFSETQ. The CDR3 runs to 16 residues. For this clone: Its specificity is unknown.

13 Jbeta primers and 60 Vbeta primers were used for the PCR. Measured with immunoSEQ multiplex PCR; TCRdb has only the in-frame clones, and not every one. The repertoire has around 140,000 clones, around four fifths of them found once; the top ten carry 7.3%. The chain has TRBV5-1 and TRBJ2-2, with D tentatively TRBD1 (6 bases). The source of this sequence is a male donor in good health and CMV-seronegative. What was sequenced was PBMCs. The CDR3 is CASSLSLDRYTGELFF. The CDR3 DNA reads as TGCGCCAGCAGCTTGTCCCTGGACAGATACACCGGGGAGCTGTTTTTT. Full variable domain (outside the CDR3, taken from reference TRBV5-1 and TRBJ2-2): KAGVTQTPRYLIKTRGQQVTLSCSPISGHRSVSWYQQTPGQGLQFLFEYFSETQRNKGNFPGRFSGRQFSNSRSEMNVSTLELGDSALYLCASSLSLDRYTGELFFGEGSRLTVL.